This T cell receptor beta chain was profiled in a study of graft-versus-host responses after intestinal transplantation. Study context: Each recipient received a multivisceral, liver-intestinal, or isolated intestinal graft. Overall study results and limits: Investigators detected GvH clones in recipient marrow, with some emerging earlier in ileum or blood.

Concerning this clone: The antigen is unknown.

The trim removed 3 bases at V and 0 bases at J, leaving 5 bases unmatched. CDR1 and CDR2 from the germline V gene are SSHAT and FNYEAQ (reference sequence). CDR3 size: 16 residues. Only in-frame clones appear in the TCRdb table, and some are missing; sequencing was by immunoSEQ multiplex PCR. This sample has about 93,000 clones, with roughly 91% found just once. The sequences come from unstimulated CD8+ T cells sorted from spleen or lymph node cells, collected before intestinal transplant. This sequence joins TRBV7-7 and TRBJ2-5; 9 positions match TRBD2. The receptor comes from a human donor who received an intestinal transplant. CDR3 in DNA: TGTGCCAGCAGCTTGTCTAGCGGGGAGTACCAAGAGACCCAGTACTTC. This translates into CASSLSSGEYQETQYF.